This entry lists 9 T cell receptor beta chains sequenced from one sample in a study of T cell responses to AZD1222 COVID-19 vaccine. Only in-frame clones appear in the TCRdb table, and some are missing; sequencing was by immunoSEQ multiplex PCR. The data show about 140,000 clones, roughly 89% seen once. The input for sequencing was peripheral blood, taken on day 0 of AZD1222 vaccination. All receptors derive from an adult in good health.

The gene calls are TRBV28 and TRBJ1-5, with D possibly TRBD1 on 5 matching bases. In germline, CDR1 is MDHEN, CDR2 SYDVKM. Trimming removed 2 bases at V and 5 bases at J, with 16 bases between. The CDR3 is 16 amino acids. CDR3 bases: TGTGCCAGCAGTTTAGTCCGGGGAGGGGCGGATCAGCCCCAGCATTTT. Translating it yields CASSLVRGGADQPQHF. Variable domain in full (rest from reference TRBV28 and TRBJ1-5): DVKVTQSSRYLVKRTGEKVFLECVQDMDHENMFWYRQDPGLGLRLIYFSYDVKMKEKGDIPEGYSVSREKKERFSLILESASTNQTSMYLCASSLVRGGADQPQHFGDGTRLSIL.

V usage is TRBV6-1 and J usage is TRBJ2-3; 9 bases are shared with TRBD1. Germline V gives CDR1 MNHNS, CDR2 SASEGT. The CDR3 sequence is 16 residues long. V dropped 4 bases and J dropped 3; count of bases not matched to a gene: 8. CDR3 residues: CASSAGTGWRTDTQYF. CDR3 bases: TGTGCCAGCAGTGCTGGGACAGGGTGGCGAACAGATACGCAGTATTTT.

This clone was seen just once. The V and J genes are TRBV15 and TRBJ2-5; D perhaps matches TRBD2 (5 bases). This CDR3 comprises 17 residues. Between the trimmed V and J ends, which lost 0 bases and 1 base, there was a span of 15 bases. Germline V CDR1 and CDR2: LNHNV, YYDKDF (reference sequence). CDR3 region: CATSRDQAPTIQETQYF. CDR3 DNA sequence: TGTGCCACCAGCAGAGATCAGGCGCCGACTATCCAAGAGACCCAGTACTTC.

CDR3 protein: CASIFGQGGVNEQFF. In nucleotides, the CDR3 is TGTGCCAGCATATTTGGGCAGGGAGGAGTAAATGAGCAGTTCTTC. J is TRBJ2-1 and V is TRBV2; the D gene is possibly TRBD2 (6 bases). With 7 bases removed from V and 7 bases from J, the gap between germline ends came to 20 bases. Per germline, CDR1 SNHLY and CDR2 FYNNEI. The length of the CDR3 is 15 residues.

The chain has TRBV18 and TRBJ1-2; possible D gene TRBD1, 5 bases. The V gene's germline CDR1 is KGHSH and CDR2 LQKENI. CDR3 length equals 17 residues. The ends were cut back, 2 bases at V and 4 bases at J, with 20 bases in the middle. The CDR3 DNA follows: TGTGCCAGCTCACCAGGAGTCGGGACTGCCCGTGGCTATGGCTACACCTTC. Translation: CASSPGVGTARGYGYTF. Variable domain in full (rest from reference TRBV18 and TRBJ1-2): NAGVMQNPRHLVRRRGQEARLRCSPMKGHSHVYWYRQLPEEGLKFMVYLQKENIIDESGMPKERFSAEFPKEGPSILRIQQVVRGDSAAYFCASSPGVGTARGYGYTFGSGTRLTVV.

V gene TRBV10-3 combines with J gene TRBJ2-1; D unclear. V was cut by 4 bases and J by 1 base, with 5 bases left in between. The CDR3 consists of 13 residues. CDR1 is ENHRY, CDR2 SYGVKD, per germline. The CDR3 here is CAISGMSYNEQFF. CDR3 nucleotide sequence: TGTGCCATCAGTGGGATGTCCTACAATGAGCAGTTCTTC.

This clone has just a few counts. This chain links TRBV6-2 or TRBV6-3 with TRBJ2-2; D might be TRBD1 (5 bases). The V end lost 3 bases, the J end lost 5 bases, and 16 bases lay between the germline ends. CDR1 is MNHEY and CDR2 is SVGEGT in the germline V gene. The CDR3 contains 16 residues. CDR3 bases: TGTGCCAGCAGTTATCTTCAGGGCGACCCGACCGGGGAGCTGTTTTTT. It codes for CASSYLQGDPTGELFF.

The V and J genes are TRBV15 and TRBJ2-7; TRBD2 is a possible D gene (5 bases). CDR3 length: 14 amino acids. The V end lost 0 bases, the J end lost 0 bases, and 6 bases lay between the germline ends. Germline V gene sequence: CDR1 LNHNV, CDR2 YYDKDF (reference sequence). The CDR3 here is CATSRDRGSYEQYF. In nucleotides, the CDR3 is TGTGCCACCAGCAGAGACCGGGGCTCCTACGAGCAGTACTTC.

The chain couples TRBV7-2 to TRBJ2-2; D possibly corresponds to TRBD1 (6 bases). This CDR3 contains 14 residues. Looked up from germline, CDR1 is SGHTA and CDR2 is FQGNSA. Trimming left V 5 bases short and J 3 bases short, with 10 bases between. In DNA form, the CDR3 reads TGTGCCAGCAGCCAGGGGCTAGACACCGGGGAGCTGTTTTTT. Amino acids: CASSQGLDTGELFF.